This T cell receptor beta chain was captured by sequencing in a study of T-cell reconstitution after alpha-beta-depleted transplantation in children. This clonotype showed up just a few times. Unique molecular identifiers featured in how the TCRbeta library was prepared. MiXCR, applied by TCRdb to the PCR reads, yields one record per CDR3 protein. Here the sample spans 250,000 to 300,000 distinct CDR3 sequences, around 9.6% being singletons. The sequence came from a human donor who donated a stem cell graft to a child with SCID. The material was PBMCs from the stem cell graft donor, obtained from the stem cell graft.

CDR3 loop: CATSSRGTDTQYF. The CDR3 nucleotides are TGTGCCACTAGTTCGCGGGGGACAGATACGCAGTATTTT. J is TRBJ2-3 and V is TRBV15; 7 bases map to TRBD2. V was clipped by 9 bases and J by 3 bases; unmatched bases: 6. Per germline, CDR1 LNHNV and CDR2 YYDKDF (reference sequence). The CDR3 totals 13 residues.